This T cell receptor (beta chain) was sequenced for a study of blood T cell repertoires in COVID-19. Study as a whole: The study drew acute and convalescent COVID-19 samples from the United States, Italy and Spain. PBMCs, B-cell-depleted T cells, or T cells provided the cDNA or gDNA that made up the material.

J was trimmed by 6 bases and V by 4 bases; bases with no gene match: 5. CDR3 length equals 15 residues. CDR1 and CDR2 (germline): MDHEN, SYDVKM. Authors' processing steps: Amplification of reference gene primers provided the estimated nucleated cell counts. The method was immunoSEQ multiplex PCR; TCRdb's version includes in-frame clones alone and lacks a portion of them. The V and J calls and clone size come from that table; D and trimming were worked out from the DNA. Here the sample spans about 77,000 clones, about nine tenths being singletons. V gene TRBV28 combines with J gene TRBJ1-5; 11 positions agree with TRBD1. The clonotype was recovered from a woman older than 75 with active or convalescent COVID-19. Sequencing used peripheral blood. The CDR3 sequence is CASSSGQGAFQPQHF. CDR3 sequence (DNA): TGTGCCAGCAGTTCAGGACAGGGGGCCTTTCAGCCCCAGCATTTT.